Ten or more counts support the clone carrying this TCR beta chain. Its antigen is not identified. This sample is part of a study of spatial heterogeneity in lung cancer. Documented time point: sample taken at primary tumor resection. Whole RNA was taken from tumor, nontumor lung or frozen PBMC; it was then sequenced unsorted. Study-wide findings and caveats: There were more appearances of ubiquitous expanded tumor TCRs in blood at resection than at follow-up.

In the library, each TCR cDNA molecule bore its own unique molecular identifier. TCRdb ran MiXCR on the 5' RACE reads and lists one entry per CDR3 protein. Here the sample spans 39,000 or so distinct CDR3 sequences, 6.5% to 8.5% being singletons. Germline CDR1 SEHNR, CDR2 FQNEAQ (reference sequence). CDR3 length: 15 residues. V lost 5 bases, J lost 2 bases, and 13 bases lay in between. This TCR was recovered from a male donor with early-stage non-small cell lung cancer. The starting material was PBMCs, obtained at surgery. The rearrangement uses TRBV7-9 and TRBJ2-4; D is ambiguous. Here the CDR3 DNA reads TGTGCCAGCAGCGAAACCGGATGGTCCAAAAACATTCAGTACTTC. Its translation is CASSETGWSKNIQYF.